A selection of T cell receptor beta chains follows, all from one sample in a study of cytomegalovirus exposure and HLA in healthy donors. TCRdb keeps only in-frame clones here, not all; method: immunoSEQ multiplex PCR. The sample yields approximately 90,000 clones, 60% to 70% seen once. Sequencing was performed on PBMCs. These receptors were obtained from a woman in her twenties or thirties in good health and CMV-seronegative. CDR3s include the opening cysteine and the closing phenylalanine or tryptophan. Fields, in order: CDR3 DNA, CDR3 protein, clone size, V gene, D gene, CDR3 length, J gene. A D gene is named only where the DNA matches it firmly. Expanded clones are given a class, and other clones once, few, many or no size at all.

CDR3 DNA: TGTGCCTGGAGTGTGACTTTCCCTCTTAAATACAATGAGCAGTTCTTC
CDR3 protein: CAWSVTFPLKYNEQFF
clone size: few
V gene: TRBV30
D gene: NA
CDR3 length: 16
J gene: TRBJ2-1

CDR3 DNA: TGTGCCAGCAGTGGGCCCGATCAGCCCCAGCATTTT
CDR3 protein: CASSGPDQPQHF
clone size: many
V gene: TRBV2
D gene: NA
CDR3 length: 12
J gene: TRBJ1-5

CDR3 DNA: TGTGCCAGCAGCTCCAGGCAACAGGGGGCCTATGGCTACACCTTC
CDR3 protein: CASSSRQQGAYGYTF
clone size: NA
V gene: TRBV9
D gene: TRBD1
CDR3 length: 15
J gene: TRBJ1-2

CDR3 DNA: TGTGCCAGCTCACCACTTTCGACCCAGGCCGCCAACTATGGCTACACCTTC
CDR3 protein: CASSPLSTQAANYGYTF
clone size: NA
V gene: TRBV18
D gene: NA
CDR3 length: 17
J gene: TRBJ1-2

CDR3 DNA: TGTGCCAGCAGCCCCGACCAGGGAGGGGAGCAGTACTTC
CDR3 protein: CASSPDQGGEQYF
clone size: NA
V gene: TRBV6-1
D gene: TRBD2
CDR3 length: 13
J gene: TRBJ2-7

CDR3 DNA: TGTGCCAGCAAACAGGCGACTCCCAATCAGCCCCAGCATTTT
CDR3 protein: CASKQATPNQPQHF
clone size: NA
V gene: TRBV28
D gene: NA
CDR3 length: 14
J gene: TRBJ1-5

CDR3 DNA: TGCGCCAGCAGCCGATCCGGTAATTCACCCCTCCACTTT
CDR3 protein: CASSRSGNSPLHF
clone size: few
V gene: TRBV5-1
D gene: NA
CDR3 length: 13
J gene: TRBJ1-6

CDR3 DNA: TGCAGCGTCCCCCGAGGCAGGGCCACTGAAGCTTTCTTT
CDR3 protein: CSVPRGRATEAFF
clone size: few
V gene: TRBV29-1
D gene: NA
CDR3 length: 13
J gene: TRBJ1-1

CDR3 DNA: TGTGCCATAGGCGGGAGCTCCTACAATGAGCAGTTCTTC
CDR3 protein: CAIGGSSYNEQFF
clone size: NA
V gene: TRBV10-3
D gene: TRBD2
CDR3 length: 13
J gene: TRBJ2-1

CDR3 DNA: TGTGCCAGCAGTGAAATTTCGGACTCTGAAGCTTTCTTT
CDR3 protein: CASSEISDSEAFF
clone size: NA
V gene: TRBV6-1
D gene: NA
CDR3 length: 13
J gene: TRBJ1-1

CDR3 DNA: TGTGCCAGCAGCCTCGGACTAGCGGAGGGCTACGAGCAGTACTTC
CDR3 protein: CASSLGLAEGYEQYF
clone size: NA
V gene: TRBV4-2
D gene: TRBD2
CDR3 length: 15
J gene: TRBJ2-7

CDR3 DNA: TGTGCCAGCAGGAGACTAGCGGGAGAGACTGTCGGGCGGTTCTTC
CDR3 protein: CASRRLAGETVGRFF
clone size: NA
V gene: TRBV6-5
D gene: TRBD2
CDR3 length: 15
J gene: TRBJ2-1

CDR3 DNA: TGCGCCAGCAGCCAAGGCAGCGGGGGGGCGAGGGAGACCCAGTACTTC
CDR3 protein: CASSQGSGGARETQYF
clone size: few
V gene: TRBV4-1
D gene: TRBD2
CDR3 length: 16
J gene: TRBJ2-5

CDR3 DNA: TGTGCCAGCAGCGTGGGGCAGGGCGGCAATCAGCCCCAGCATTTT
CDR3 protein: CASSVGQGGNQPQHF
clone size: NA
V gene: TRBV9
D gene: NA
CDR3 length: 15
J gene: TRBJ1-5

CDR3 DNA: TGTGCCAGCAGCAAATGGACTAGCGGGAACACCGGGGAGCTGTTTTTT
CDR3 protein: CASSKWTSGNTGELFF
clone size: NA
V gene: TRBV7-6
D gene: TRBD2
CDR3 length: 16
J gene: TRBJ2-2

CDR3 DNA: TGTGCCAGCTCACCAGGGACTAGCGGGAGACGTAGAGATACGCAGTATTTT
CDR3 protein: CASSPGTSGRRRDTQYF
clone size: NA
V gene: TRBV18
D gene: TRBD2
CDR3 length: 17
J gene: TRBJ2-3

CDR3 DNA: TGTGCCAGCAGCTTACTACGTCACAATGAGCAGTTCTTC
CDR3 protein: CASSLLRHNEQFF
clone size: NA
V gene: TRBV7-9
D gene: NA
CDR3 length: 13
J gene: TRBJ2-1

CDR3 DNA: TGTGCCAGCTACACCCCCGATTCCTCCTACGAGCAGTACTTC
CDR3 protein: CASYTPDSSYEQYF
clone size: NA
V gene: TRBV28
D gene: NA
CDR3 length: 14
J gene: TRBJ2-7

CDR3 DNA: TGCGCCACCTGGGGGGGCCCCGAGACCCAGTACTTC
CDR3 protein: CATWGGPETQYF
clone size: NA
V gene: TRBV10-2
D gene: NA
CDR3 length: 12
J gene: TRBJ2-5

CDR3 DNA: TGTGCCAGCAGTGAAGTCGGACACGAGGACAGAAACTATGGCTACACCTTC
CDR3 protein: CASSEVGHEDRNYGYTF
clone size: few
V gene: TRBV6-1
D gene: NA
CDR3 length: 17
J gene: TRBJ1-2

CDR3 DNA: TGTGCCAGCAGCCTCGATTCCCTAGTTCGGGAGACCCAGTACTTC
CDR3 protein: CASSLDSLVRETQYF
clone size: few
V gene: TRBV6-1
D gene: NA
CDR3 length: 15
J gene: TRBJ2-5

CDR3 DNA: TGTGCCAGCACAGGACAGGATTACGAGCAGTACTTC
CDR3 protein: CASTGQDYEQYF
clone size: NA
V gene: TRBV2
D gene: TRBD1
CDR3 length: 12
J gene: TRBJ2-7

CDR3 DNA: TGTGCCACCAGCTCCTCCGGGGACAGGAAAAAGGACAATGAGCAGTTCTTC
CDR3 protein: CATSSSGDRKKDNEQFF
clone size: NA
V gene: TRBV15
D gene: TRBD1
CDR3 length: 17
J gene: TRBJ2-1

CDR3 DNA: TGCGCCAGCAGAGGAACGGGACTAGCGGGGGAGACCCAGTACTTC
CDR3 protein: CASRGTGLAGETQYF
clone size: many
V gene: TRBV10-2
D gene: TRBD2
CDR3 length: 15
J gene: TRBJ2-5